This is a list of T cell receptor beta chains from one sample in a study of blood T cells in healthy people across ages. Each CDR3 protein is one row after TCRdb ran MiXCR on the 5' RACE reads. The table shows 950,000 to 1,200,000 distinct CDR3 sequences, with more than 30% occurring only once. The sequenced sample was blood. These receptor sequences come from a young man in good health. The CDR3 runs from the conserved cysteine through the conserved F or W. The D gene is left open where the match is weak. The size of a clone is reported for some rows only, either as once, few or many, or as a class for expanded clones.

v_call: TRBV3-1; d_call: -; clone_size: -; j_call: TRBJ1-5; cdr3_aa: CASSQGPRGQPQHF; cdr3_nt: TGTGCCAGCAGCCAAGGGCCGCGAGGGCAGCCCCAGCATTTT
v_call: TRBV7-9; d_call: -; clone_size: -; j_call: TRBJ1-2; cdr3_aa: CASSPTGLVGGYTF; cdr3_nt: TGTGCCAGCAGCCCCACAGGGCTTGTCGGTGGCTACACCTTC
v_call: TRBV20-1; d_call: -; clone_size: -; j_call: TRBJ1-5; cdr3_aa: CSVLQVGGNQPQHF; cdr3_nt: TGCAGTGTCCTTCAGGTAGGGGGTAATCAGCCCCAGCATTTT
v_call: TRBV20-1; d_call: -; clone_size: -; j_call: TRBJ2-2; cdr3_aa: CSASVTATGELFF; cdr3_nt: TGCAGTGCTAGTGTGACAGCCACCGGGGAGCTGTTTTTT
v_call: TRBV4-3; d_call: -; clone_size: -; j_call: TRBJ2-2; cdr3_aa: CASSQEARGEANTGELFF; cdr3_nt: TGCGCCAGCAGCCAAGAGGCTAGGGGGGAGGCCAACACCGGGGAGCTGTTTTTT
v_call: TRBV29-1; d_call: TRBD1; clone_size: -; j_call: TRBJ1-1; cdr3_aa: CSVGSTGRTEAFF; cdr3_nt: TGCAGCGTTGGTTCGACAGGGAGGACTGAAGCTTTCTTT
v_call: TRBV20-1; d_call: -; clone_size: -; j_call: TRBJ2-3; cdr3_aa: CSARLRDIFTDTQYF; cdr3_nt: TGCAGTGCTAGGCTACGGGACATATTCACAGATACGCAGTATTTT
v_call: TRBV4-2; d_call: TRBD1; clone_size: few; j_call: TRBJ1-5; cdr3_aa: CASSQGAQGSNQPQHF; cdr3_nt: TGTGCCAGCAGCCAAGGAGCACAGGGGAGCAATCAGCCCCAGCATTTT
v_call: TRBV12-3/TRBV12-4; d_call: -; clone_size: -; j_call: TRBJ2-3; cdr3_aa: CASRFRTDVEYF; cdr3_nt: TGTGCCAGCCGATTTAGAACAGATGTGGAATATTTT
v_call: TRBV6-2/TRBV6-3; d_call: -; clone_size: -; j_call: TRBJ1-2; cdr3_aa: CASSLQAQVYGYTF; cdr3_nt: TGTGCCAGCAGTTTACAGGCGCAGGTCTATGGCTACACCTTC
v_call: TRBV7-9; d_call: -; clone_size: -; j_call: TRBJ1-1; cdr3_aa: CASSSSQDTEAFF; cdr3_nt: TGTGCCAGCAGCTCCTCTCAGGACACTGAAGCTTTCTTT
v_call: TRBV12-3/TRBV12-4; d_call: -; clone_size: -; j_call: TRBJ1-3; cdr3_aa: CASSFSRLTRPGVNTIYF; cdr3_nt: TGTGCCAGCAGTTTCTCCAGGTTGACAAGGCCGGGTGTAAACACCATATATTTT
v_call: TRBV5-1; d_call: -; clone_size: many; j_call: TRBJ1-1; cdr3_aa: CASRSEATEAFF; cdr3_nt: TGCGCCAGCAGGTCGGAAGCGACTGAAGCTTTCTTT
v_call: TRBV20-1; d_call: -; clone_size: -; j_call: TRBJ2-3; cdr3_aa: CRVALNTDTQYF; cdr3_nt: TGCAGAGTAGCACTGAACACAGATACGCAGTATTTT
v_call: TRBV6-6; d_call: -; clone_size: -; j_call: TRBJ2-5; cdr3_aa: CASAAGTQETQYF; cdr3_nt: TGTGCCAGCGCCGCCGGGACCCAAGAGACCCAGTACTTC
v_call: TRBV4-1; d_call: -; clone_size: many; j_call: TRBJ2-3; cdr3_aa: CASSQGGDTQYF; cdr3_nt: TGTGCCAGCAGCCAGGGGGGAGATACGCAGTATTTT
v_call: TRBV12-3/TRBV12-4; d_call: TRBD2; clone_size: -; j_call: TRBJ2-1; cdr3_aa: CASSRNRGLEYNEQFF; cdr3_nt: TGTGCCAGCAGTCGAAACCGTGGACTAGAATACAATGAGCAGTTCTTC
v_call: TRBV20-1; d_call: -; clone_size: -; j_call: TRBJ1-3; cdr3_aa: CSALQGRPGNTIYF; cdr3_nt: TGCAGTGCTCTGCAGGGAAGGCCTGGAAACACCATATATTTT
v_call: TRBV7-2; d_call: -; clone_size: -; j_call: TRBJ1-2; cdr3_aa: CASSLIGGSLYGYTF; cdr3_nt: TGTGCCAGCAGCTTAATCGGCGGCAGCCTCTATGGCTACACCTTC
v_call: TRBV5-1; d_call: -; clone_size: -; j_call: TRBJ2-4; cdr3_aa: CASSSERCEQYF; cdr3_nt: TGCGCCAGCAGCTCGGAGCGCTGTGAGCAGTACTTC
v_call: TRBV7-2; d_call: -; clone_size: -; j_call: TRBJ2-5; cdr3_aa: CASSPTKEGETQYF; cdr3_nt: TGTGCCAGCAGCCCAACAAAAGAGGGCGAGACCCAGTACTTC
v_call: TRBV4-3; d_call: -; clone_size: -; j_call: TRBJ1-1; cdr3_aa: CASSFTGTNIVAFF; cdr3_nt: TGCGCCAGCAGCTTCACCGGGACGAATATTGTGGCTTTCTTT
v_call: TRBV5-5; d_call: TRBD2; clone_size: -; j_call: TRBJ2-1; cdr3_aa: CASSLPLGLAVTNEQFF; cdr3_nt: TGTGCCAGCAGCTTGCCCTTGGGACTAGCGGTGACCAATGAGCAGTTCTTC
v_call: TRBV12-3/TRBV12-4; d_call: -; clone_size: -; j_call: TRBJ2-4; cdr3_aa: CASSNGPPRQGGRAKNIQYF; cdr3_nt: TGTGCCAGCAGTAATGGCCCCCCTAGACAGGGAGGGAGAGCCAAAAACATTCAGTACTTC
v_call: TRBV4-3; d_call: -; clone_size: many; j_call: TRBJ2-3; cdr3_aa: CASSQSPPDTQYF; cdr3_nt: TGCGCCAGCAGCCAGAGCCCCCCAGATACGCAGTATTTT
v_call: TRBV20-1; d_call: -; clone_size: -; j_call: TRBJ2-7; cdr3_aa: CSASGISYEQYF; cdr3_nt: TGCAGTGCTAGTGGGATCTCCTACGAGCAGTACTTC
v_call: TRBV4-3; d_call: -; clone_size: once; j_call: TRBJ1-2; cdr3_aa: CASRPTDSPSSVGYTF; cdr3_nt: TGCGCCAGCAGACCGACCGATTCCCCATCGTCTGTTGGCTACACCTTC
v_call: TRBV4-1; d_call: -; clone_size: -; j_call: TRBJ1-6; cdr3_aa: CASSQDAWDSPLHF; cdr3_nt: TGCGCCAGCAGCCAAGATGCTTGGGACTCACCCCTCCACTTT
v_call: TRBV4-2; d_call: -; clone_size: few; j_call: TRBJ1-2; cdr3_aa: CASSQRAGGDADGYTF; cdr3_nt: TGTGCCAGCAGCCAGAGGGCGGGGGGAGACGCTGATGGCTACACCTTC
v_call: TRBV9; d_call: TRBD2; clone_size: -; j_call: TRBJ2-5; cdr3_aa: CASSVVPGGVQETQYF; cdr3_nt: TGTGCCAGCAGCGTAGTCCCGGGGGGGGTACAAGAGACCCAGTACTTC
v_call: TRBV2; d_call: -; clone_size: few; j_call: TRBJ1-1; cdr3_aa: CASSVMNTEAFF; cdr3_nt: TGTGCCAGCAGTGTCATGAACACTGAAGCTTTCTTT
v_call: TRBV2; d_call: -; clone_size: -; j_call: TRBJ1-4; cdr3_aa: CASSEGTEWEKLFF; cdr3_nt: TGTGCCAGCAGTGAAGGGACAGAGTGGGAAAAACTGTTTTTT
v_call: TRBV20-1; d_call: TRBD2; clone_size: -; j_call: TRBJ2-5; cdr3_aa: CSAGRLAGVSPAVSEQYF; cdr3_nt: TGCAGTGCTGGACGACTAGCGGGGGTTTCTCCCGCGGTCAGTGAGCAGTACTTC
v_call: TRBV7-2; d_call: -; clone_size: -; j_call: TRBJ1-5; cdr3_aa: CASSIGEGGSNQPQHF; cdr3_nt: TGTGCCAGCAGCATAGGGGAAGGGGGGAGCAATCAGCCCCAGCATTTT
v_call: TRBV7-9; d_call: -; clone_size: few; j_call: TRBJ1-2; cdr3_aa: CASSPTGLWHGYTF; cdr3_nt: TGTGCCAGCAGCCCTACAGGGCTTTGGCATGGCTACACCTTC
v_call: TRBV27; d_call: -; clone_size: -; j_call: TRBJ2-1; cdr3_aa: CASSLQGRGQFF; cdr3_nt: TGTGCCAGCAGTTTACAAGGTCGGGGGCAGTTCTTC
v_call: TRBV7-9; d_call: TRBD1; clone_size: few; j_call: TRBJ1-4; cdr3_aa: CASSFTGDKLFF; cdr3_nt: TGTGCCAGCAGCTTTACAGGGGACAAACTGTTTTTT
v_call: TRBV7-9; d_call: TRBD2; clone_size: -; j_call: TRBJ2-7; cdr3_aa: CASSVTRGLAVHYEQYF; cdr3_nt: TGTGCCAGCAGCGTAACCCGAGGACTAGCGGTTCACTACGAGCAGTACTTC
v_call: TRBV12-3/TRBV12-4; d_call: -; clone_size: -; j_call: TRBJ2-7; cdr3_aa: CASSPEQTSEQYF; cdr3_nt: TGTGCCAGCAGTCCGGAGCAGACTAGCGAGCAGTACTTC
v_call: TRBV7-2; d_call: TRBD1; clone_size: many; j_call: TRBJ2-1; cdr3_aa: CASRFGGQGGNEQFF; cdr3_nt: TGTGCCAGCAGATTTGGCGGACAGGGGGGCAATGAGCAGTTCTTC
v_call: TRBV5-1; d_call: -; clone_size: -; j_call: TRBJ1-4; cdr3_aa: CASSTQSATNEKLFF; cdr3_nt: TGCGCCAGCAGCACACAGTCAGCAACTAATGAAAAACTGTTTTTT
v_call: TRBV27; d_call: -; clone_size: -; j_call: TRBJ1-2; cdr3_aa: CASSISRGGGYTF; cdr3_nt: TGTGCCAGCAGTATTTCCAGGGGTGGTGGCTACACCTTC
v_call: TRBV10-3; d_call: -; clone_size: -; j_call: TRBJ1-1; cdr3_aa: CASREDPRTAFF; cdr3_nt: TGTGCCAGCCGTGAGGACCCCAGAACGGCTTTCTTT
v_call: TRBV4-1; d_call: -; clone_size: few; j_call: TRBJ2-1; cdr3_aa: CASSQGPGRQFF; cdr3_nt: TGCGCCAGCAGCCAAGGACCGGGACGGCAGTTCTTC
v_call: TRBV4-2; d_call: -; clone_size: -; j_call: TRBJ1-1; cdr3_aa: CASSQALQDEAFF; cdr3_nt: TGTGCCAGCAGCCAAGCACTCCAGGATGAAGCTTTCTTT
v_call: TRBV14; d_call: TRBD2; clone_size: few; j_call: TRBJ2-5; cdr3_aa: CASSETSGGEETQYF; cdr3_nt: TGTGCCAGCAGCGAGACTAGCGGGGGGGAAGAGACCCAGTACTTC
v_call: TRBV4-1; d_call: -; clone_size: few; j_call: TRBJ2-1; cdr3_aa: CASSQDWPSGYNEQFF; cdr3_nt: TGCGCCAGCAGCCAAGATTGGCCCTCGGGTTACAATGAGCAGTTCTTC
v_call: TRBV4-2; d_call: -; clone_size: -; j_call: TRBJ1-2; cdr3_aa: CASSQAQDYGYTF; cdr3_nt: TGTGCCAGCAGCCAAGCCCAGGACTATGGCTACACCTTC
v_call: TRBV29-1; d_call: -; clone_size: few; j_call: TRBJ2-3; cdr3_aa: CSTDSSPTDTQYF; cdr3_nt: TGCAGCACTGACAGCAGCCCCACAGATACGCAGTATTTT
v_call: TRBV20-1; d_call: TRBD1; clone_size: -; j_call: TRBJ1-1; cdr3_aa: CSARVQQGLTEAFF; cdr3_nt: TGCAGTGCTAGAGTACAACAGGGGCTCACTGAAGCTTTCTTT
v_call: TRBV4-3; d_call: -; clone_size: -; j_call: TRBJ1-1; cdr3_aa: CASSSKLGHPNTEAFF; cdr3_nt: TGCGCCAGCAGCTCCAAACTCGGACACCCGAACACTGAAGCTTTCTTT
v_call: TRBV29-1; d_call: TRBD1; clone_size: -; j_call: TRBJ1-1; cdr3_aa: CSVEYRGRVGTEAFF; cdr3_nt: TGCAGCGTTGAGTACAGGGGGCGTGTTGGCACTGAAGCTTTCTTT
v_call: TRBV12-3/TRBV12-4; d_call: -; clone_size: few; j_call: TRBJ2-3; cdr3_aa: CASNNRGSGSLASTDTQYF; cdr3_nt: TGTGCCAGCAATAACCGGGGGTCCGGGTCACTAGCCAGCACAGATACGCAGTATTTT
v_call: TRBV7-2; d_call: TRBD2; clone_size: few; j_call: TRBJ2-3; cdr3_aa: CASSSSAGSTDTQYF; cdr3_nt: TGTGCCAGCAGCTCTTCAGCGGGAAGCACAGATACGCAGTATTTT